Listed below are T cell receptor beta chains from one sample, sequenced in a study of T-cell reconstitution after alpha-beta-depleted transplantation in children. TCRdb itself ran the PCR reads through MiXCR, one entry per CDR3 protein. The sample consists of about 640,000 distinct CDR3 sequences, 10% to 15% of them appearing once. The sample here was PBMCs, mostly from graft donor cells, taken 360 days after TCRalphabeta/CD19-depleted stem cell transplant. The receptors stem from a male patient younger than 18 who had a stem cell transplant for acute myeloid leukemia, so the T cells may come from the graft donor. Each CDR3 is given with its conserved first and last residue. Fields, in order: J gene, clone size, D gene, CDR3 length, V gene, CDR3 DNA, CDR3 protein. A D gene is named only where the DNA matches it firmly. The size entry is marked missing in some rows and otherwise reads once, few, many or a size class.

J: TRBJ2-2
size: many
D: TRBD1
length: 14
V: TRBV7-3
DNA: TGTGCCAGCAGCTTTACAGGGGGAACCGGGGAGCTGTTTTTT
CDR3: CASSFTGGTGELFF

J: TRBJ1-1
size: -
D: -
length: 16
V: TRBV11-2
DNA: TGTGCCAGCGGCTTAGGGGAGGGGTACGGGAACACTGAAGCTTTCTTT
CDR3: CASGLGEGYGNTEAFF

J: TRBJ2-1
size: -
D: -
length: 15
V: TRBV28
DNA: TGTGCCAGCACCGGCGGATTAGGGTTTTACAATGAGCAGTTCTTC
CDR3: CASTGGLGFYNEQFF

J: TRBJ2-1
size: few
D: TRBD2
length: 14
V: TRBV20-1
DNA: TGCAGTGCTAGGTGGGAGGGCCCTTACAATGAGCAGTTCTTC
CDR3: CSARWEGPYNEQFF

J: TRBJ2-7
size: many
D: TRBD2
length: 15
V: TRBV27
DNA: TGTGCCAGCAGTCTTACGGGACTACCAACCTACGAGCAGTACTTC
CDR3: CASSLTGLPTYEQYF

J: TRBJ2-7
size: -
D: TRBD1
length: 15
V: TRBV18
DNA: TGTGCCAGCTCACGTACCGGGACAGGGGACTACGAGCAGTACTTC
CDR3: CASSRTGTGDYEQYF

J: TRBJ2-5
size: many
D: -
length: 14
V: TRBV5-1
DNA: TGCGCCAGCAGCTTGGATGTGGTTCGAGAGACCCAGTACTTC
CDR3: CASSLDVVRETQYF

J: TRBJ2-5
size: few
D: -
length: 16
V: TRBV7-6
DNA: TGTGCCAGCAGCTTAGTACCAGGGGGGACACAAGAGACCCAGTACTTC
CDR3: CASSLVPGGTQETQYF

J: TRBJ2-7
size: -
D: TRBD1
length: 12
V: TRBV27
DNA: TGTGCCACCTCAGGGGGTCCCTACGAGCAGTACTTC
CDR3: CATSGGPYEQYF

J: TRBJ2-7
size: few
D: -
length: 13
V: TRBV25-1
DNA: TGTGCCAGCAGTGACCAGGGTCCCTACGAGCAGTACTTC
CDR3: CASSDQGPYEQYF

J: TRBJ2-5
size: many
D: -
length: 12
V: TRBV20-1
DNA: TGCAGTGCTAGTCGCAGCCAAGAGACCCAGTACTTC
CDR3: CSASRSQETQYF

J: TRBJ2-6
size: few
D: -
length: 16
V: TRBV15
DNA: TGTGCCACCGGCGGGATTTTAAGGTCTGGGGCCAACGTCCTGACTTTC
CDR3: CATGGILRSGANVLTF

J: TRBJ2-5
size: many
D: -
length: 16
V: TRBV7-9
DNA: TGTGCCAGCAGGATGCCGGACAGCGAAGTACAAGAGACCCAGTACTTC
CDR3: CASRMPDSEVQETQYF

J: TRBJ2-1
size: -
D: -
length: 15
V: TRBV12-3/TRBV12-4
DNA: TGTGCCAGCAGTTTAAAGGGACCCACCAGCCCCGAGCAGTTCTTC
CDR3: CASSLKGPTSPEQFF

J: TRBJ2-5
size: many
D: TRBD2
length: 16
V: TRBV10-3
DNA: TGTGCCATCAGCCCCCGGACTAGCGGGACGGAGGAGACCCAGTACTTC
CDR3: CAISPRTSGTEETQYF

J: TRBJ2-4
size: many
D: -
length: 15
V: TRBV20-1
DNA: TGCAGTGCTAGAGATCCGCGGGGGCCGGGAAACATTCAGTACTTC
CDR3: CSARDPRGPGNIQYF

J: TRBJ2-3
size: -
D: TRBD1
length: 17
V: TRBV7-8
DNA: TGTGCCAGCAGCCCAGGACAGGGGGCAATACTCACAGATACGCAGTATTTT
CDR3: CASSPGQGAILTDTQYF

J: TRBJ1-1
size: few
D: -
length: 12
V: TRBV20-1
DNA: TGCAGTCCTACCCCAGGGAACACTGAAGCTTTCTTT
CDR3: CSPTPGNTEAFF

J: TRBJ2-5
size: many
D: -
length: 13
V: TRBV5-1
DNA: TGCGCCAGCAGCGACGGACTGGGAGAGACCCAGTACTTC
CDR3: CASSDGLGETQYF

J: TRBJ2-7
size: few
D: TRBD1
length: 14
V: TRBV6-1
DNA: TGTGCCAGCGGCCTTTGGGACAGGTCCTACGAGCAGTACTTC
CDR3: CASGLWDRSYEQYF

J: TRBJ2-2
size: -
D: -
length: 14
V: TRBV18
DNA: TGTGCCAGCTCACCCAGTTCGCGAACCGGGGAGCTGTTTTTT
CDR3: CASSPSSRTGELFF

J: TRBJ2-7
size: few
D: TRBD1
length: 12
V: TRBV19
DNA: TGTGCCAGTAGTACACGGGACAGCGAGCAGTACTTC
CDR3: CASSTRDSEQYF

J: TRBJ2-7
size: -
D: -
length: 13
V: TRBV28
DNA: TGTGCCAGCAACCCCGGGACTGCCTACGAGCAGTACTTC
CDR3: CASNPGTAYEQYF

J: TRBJ1-2
size: -
D: TRBD1
length: 14
V: TRBV2
DNA: TGTGCCAGCAGTGAGGACAGGGGGGTCTATGGCTACACCTTC
CDR3: CASSEDRGVYGYTF

J: TRBJ1-4
size: -
D: -
length: 14
V: TRBV7-2
DNA: TGTGCCAGCAGCCCACAGGTGGGCCCGGAAAAACTGTTTTTT
CDR3: CASSPQVGPEKLFF

J: TRBJ2-7
size: -
D: TRBD2
length: 17
V: TRBV11-2
DNA: TGTGCCAGCAGCTTAGATTCTCTAGCGGGAGGGTTCTACGAGCAGTACTTC
CDR3: CASSLDSLAGGFYEQYF

J: TRBJ2-7
size: few
D: TRBD2
length: 13
V: TRBV29-1
DNA: TGCAGCGTGGGGGGACTAGCGGGGATCGAGCAGTACTTC
CDR3: CSVGGLAGIEQYF

J: TRBJ2-5
size: many
D: -
length: 15
V: TRBV15
DNA: TGTGCCACCAGCAGACTCACAGGAGTCCAAGAGACCCAGTACTTC
CDR3: CATSRLTGVQETQYF

J: TRBJ2-7
size: -
D: -
length: 14
V: TRBV11-1
DNA: TGTGCCAGCAGCCCGACAGGTCCAGCCTACGAGCAGTACTTC
CDR3: CASSPTGPAYEQYF

J: TRBJ2-7
size: -
D: -
length: 13
V: TRBV29-1
DNA: TGCAGCGTTGAGACGAGGGAGGGGGAAGAGCAGTACTTC
CDR3: CSVETREGEEQYF

J: TRBJ2-1
size: few
D: -
length: 17
V: TRBV9
DNA: TGTGCCAGCAGCGTAGCTTCCCGGTTATTGGCCTACAATGAGCAGTTCTTC
CDR3: CASSVASRLLAYNEQFF

J: TRBJ2-5
size: -
D: TRBD2
length: 16
V: TRBV28
DNA: TGTGCCAGCAGTTTTATTGGCGGGAGTTACCAAGAGACCCAGTACTTC
CDR3: CASSFIGGSYQETQYF